These 20 T cell receptor beta chains came from one sample sequenced in a study of T cell repertoires in aging, cancer and after chemotherapy. TCR beta rearrangements were amplified from peripheral blood genomic DNA. Multiplex touch-down PCR with TRB-A/B primers amplified rearranged V-D-J TRB sequences. TCRdb re-analysed the multiplex PCR reads in MiXCR, keeping a single row per CDR3 protein. The data show over 3,500 distinct CDR3 sequences, with 25% to 30% seen just once and around a fifth held by the top ten. Sequencing was done on a sample of blood. The receptor set was obtained from a human donor with a solid tumor.

This clonotype showed up just a few times. Its ends do not fully match the called genes, so a read error is possible. V gene TRBV27 combines with J gene TRBJ1-4, with D tentatively TRBD1 (6 bases). The CDR3 has 16 residues. Germline V gene data show CDR1 as MNHEY and CDR2 as SMNVEV (reference sequence). CDR3 in DNA: TGTGCCAGCAGTCTATCGGGGGGCGCAACTAATGAAAAACTGTTTTTT. It codes for CASSLSGGATNEKLFF.

This chain joins TRBV2 and TRBJ2-1, with 9 bases identical to TRBD2. The CDR3 contains 14 residues. The trim removed 2 bases at V and 7 bases at J, leaving 3 bases unmatched. CDR1 is SNHLY and CDR2 is FYNNEI in the germline V gene. The CDR3 sequence: CASSELAGKNEQFF. Written as DNA, the CDR3 is TGTGCCAGCAGTGAACTAGCGGGAAAAAATGAGCAGTTCTTC.

Only a few counts were recorded for this clonotype. CDR3 nucleotide sequence: TGTGCCAGCAGTTTGAGGGGGCGAGGGTTAGACGAGCAGTACTTC. It yields the protein CASSLRGRGLDEQYF. The rearrangement joins TRBV12-3 or TRBV12-4 to TRBJ2-7; 7 positions agree with TRBD1. Germline trimming cut 3 bases from V and 5 bases from J; bases unmatched to any gene: 10. This CDR3 comprises 15 residues.

This clonotype came up a few times. J is TRBJ2-3 and V is TRBV7-6, with TRBD2 as a possible D gene (5 bases). CDR3 length: 15 residues. V lost 5 bases to trimming and J lost 5 bases, with 17 bases between them. The germline V gene has CDR1 SGHVS and CDR2 FNYEAQ. In nucleotides, the CDR3 is TGTGCCAGCAGCCAATCGGCCGGGATAGGAGATACGCAGTATTTT. Its protein product is CASSQSAGIGDTQYF.

This clonotype has only a few counts. The chain recombines TRBV6-5 with TRBJ1-2; unclear D gene. Deletions cut 2 bases from V and 4 bases from J, with 8 bases between. CDR3 size: 13 residues. CDR1 and CDR2 (germline): MNHEY, SVGAGI. This CDR3 reads CASSYALFYGYTF. DNA of the CDR3: TGTGCCAGCAGTTACGCACTTTTCTATGGCTACACCTTC.

For this clonotype: Likely a read error: the CDR3 ends without its conserved phenylalanine or tryptophan. No DNA is shown, since the ends of the CDR3 on it are uncertain; the CDR3 is the one TCRdb lists. V gene TRBV10-2 combines with J gene TRBJ2-3; the D call TRBD1 from the table was never checked on the DNA. Germline V lookup: CDR1 WSHSY, CDR2 SAAADI. The CDR3 contains 13 residues when both ends are counted. This CDR3 reads CASNNPGTAGPEL.

This clonotype is categorized as medium-sized. The rearrangement uses TRBV18 and TRBJ2-7; unclear D gene. Germline loops: CDR1 KGHSH, CDR2 LQKENI. With 2 bases removed from V and 2 bases from J, the gap between germline ends came to 13 bases. This CDR3 contains 15 residues. The CDR3 nucleotides are TGTGCCAGCTCACCAGGATCAGGCAGGCCCTACGAGCAGTACGTC. Protein product: CASSPGSGRPYEQYV.

This clonotype was counted only a few times. This rearrangement joins TRBV12-3 or TRBV12-4 to TRBJ2-6; perhaps D is TRBD1 or TRBD2 (5 bases each). This CDR3 region has 14 residues. V lost 6 bases and J 2 bases, leaving 8 bases between the germline ends. The CDR3 here is CASSLGAGANVLTF. The CDR3 DNA reads TGTGCCAGCAGCCTGGGGGCTGGGGCCAACGTCCTGACTTTC.

V and J are TRBV20-1 and TRBJ2-1; D call uncertain. The V end lost 5 bases, the J end lost 0 bases, and 8 bases lay between the germline ends. This CDR3 region has 13 residues. Germline CDR1 DFQATT, CDR2 SNEGSKA (reference sequence). CDR3 nucleotides: TGCAGTGCTTTCACCCTCTCCTACAATGAGCAGTTCTTC. Translation gives CSAFTLSYNEQFF.

The count of this clonotype is one. This chain uses TRBV27 with TRBJ2-7; TRBD1 agrees at 9 bases. Germline assignment: CDR1 MNHEY and CDR2 SMNVEV (reference sequence). The length of the CDR3 is 15 residues. V lost 6 bases, J lost 2 bases, and 8 bases stayed unmatched. This chain's CDR3 is CASRETGGGAYEQYV. For the CDR3, the DNA is TGTGCCAGCAGGGAGACAGGGGGGGGGGCCTACGAGCAGTACGTC.

The chain joins TRBV30 to TRBJ1-1; D perhaps matches TRBD1 (6 bases). Per germline, CDR1 GTSNPN and CDR2 SVGIG (reference sequence). Trimming left V 5 bases short and J 0 bases short, with 10 bases between. The CDR3 consists of 13 residues. CDR3 in amino acids: CAWLGQLNTEAFF. CDR3 coding DNA: TGTGCCTGGCTCGGACAGCTGAACACTGAAGCTTTCTTT.

This clonotype was counted between two and nine times. The chain employs TRBV18 and TRBJ2-7; 8 bases agree with TRBD2. This CDR3 spans 15 amino acids. Trimming cost V 3 bases and J 2 bases; bases outside gene matches: 6. Germline V CDR1 and CDR2: KGHSH, LQKENI. CDR3 sequence reads: CASSPGGRPTYEQYF. CDR3 nucleotide sequence: TGTGCCAGCTCACCTGGCGGGAGGCCGACCTACGAGCAGTACTTC.

The chain has TRBV7-9 and TRBJ1-2; D not certain. Trimming took 5 bases from V and 5 from J, leaving 9 bases between them. The length of the CDR3 is 12 residues. The germline gives CDR1 SEHNR, CDR2 FQNEAQ (reference sequence). CDR3 sequence reads: CASSPGEYGYTF. The CDR3 nucleotides read TGTGCCAGCAGCCCCGGAGAGTATGGCTACACCTTC. Full variable domain (outside the CDR3, taken from reference TRBV7-9 and TRBJ1-2): DTGVSQNPRHKITKRGQNVTFRCDPISEHNRLYWYRQTLGQGPEFLTYFQNEAQLEKSRLLSDRFSAERPKGSFSTLEIQRTEQGDSAMYLCASSPGEYGYTFGSGTRLTVV.

V and J are TRBV14 and TRBJ2-5, with 10 bases lining up with TRBD2. J was trimmed by 4 bases and V by 4 bases; bases with no gene match: 6. The CDR3 extends over 15 amino acids. Germline V gives CDR1 SGHDN, CDR2 FVKESK. The CDR3 reads CASSRTSGKGETQYF. The CDR3 DNA follows: TGTGCCAGCAGCCGGACTAGCGGAAAGGGAGAGACCCAGTACTTC.

The chain uses TRBV6-1 and TRBJ2-7; no reliable D call. This CDR3 comprises 13 residues. The V gene lost 1 base and the J gene lost 3 bases, with 7 bases spanning the gap. Germline V lookup: CDR1 MNHNS, CDR2 SASEGT. The chain's CDR3 is CASSEDEIYEQYF. In DNA, the CDR3 is TGTGCCAGCAGTGAAGATGAGATCTACGAGCAGTACTTC.

The genes are TRBV5-1 and TRBJ1-1; D possibly corresponds to TRBD1 (5 bases). Trimming cost V 0 bases and J 0 bases, with 18 bases left between them. Looked up from germline, CDR1 is SGHRS and CDR2 is YFSETQ. CDR3 length: 18 residues. The chain's CDR3 is CASSLGGGGRILNTEAFF. The DNA for the CDR3 is TGCGCCAGCAGCTTGGGGGGGGGTGGCAGGATTCTGAACACTGAAGCTTTCTTT. Full variable domain (outside the CDR3, taken from reference TRBV5-1 and TRBJ1-1): KAGVTQTPRYLIKTRGQQVTLSCSPISGHRSVSWYQQTPGQGLQFLFEYFSETQRNKGNFPGRFSGRQFSNSRSEMNVSTLELGDSALYLCASSLGGGGRILNTEAFFGQGTRLTVV.

The V and J genes are TRBV24-1 and TRBJ2-7, with D maybe TRBD1 (6 bases). The CDR3 runs to 14 residues. CDR1 and CDR2 (germline): KGHDR, SFDVKD. V was cut by 4 bases and J by 1 base, with 10 bases left in between. This CDR3 is CATSDTQGSYEQYF. The CDR3 DNA sequence: TGTGCCACCAGTGACACACAGGGTTCCTACGAGCAGTACTTC.

The chain couples TRBV18 to TRBJ1-2; 10 bases align to TRBD1. Germline values: CDR1 KGHSH, CDR2 LQKENI. There are 16 residues in the CDR3. The junction had 7 bases not matched to a gene; V was cut back by 3 bases and J by 3 bases. CDR3 nucleotide sequence: TGTGCCAGCTCACCGGGGACAGGGGAAAGGGACTATGGCTACACCTTC. Translating gives CASSPGTGERDYGYTF.

The rearrangement links TRBV5-1 to TRBJ1-1; 8 bases line up with TRBD1. The DNA end lines up better with TRBJ1-6; the J call may be wrong. Germline values: CDR1 SGHRS, CDR2 YFSETQ. This CDR3 has 14 amino acids. CDR3 in amino acids: CASSLGDRLGPLHF. The CDR3 bases are TGCGCCAGCAGCTTGGGGGACAGGTTGGGACCCCTCCACTTT.

The rearrangement joins TRBV5-4 to TRBJ1-4, with D unclear. CDR3 size: 16 residues. Germline V gene data show CDR1 as SGHNT and CDR2 as YYREEE (reference sequence). V shed 2 bases and J shed 8 bases, with 19 bases lying between them. The DNA of the CDR3 is TGTGCCAGCAGCTTCGCGCCGGGAGGGAACGAAGAAAAACTGTTTTTT. This gives the protein CASSFAPGGNEEKLFF. Full variable domain (missing parts from reference TRBV5-4 and TRBJ1-4): ETGVTQSPTHLIKTRGQQVTLRCSSQSGHNTVSWYQQALGQGPQFIFQYYREEENGRGNFPPRFSGLQFPNYSSELNVNALELDDSALYLCASSFAPGGNEEKLFFGSGTQLSVL.